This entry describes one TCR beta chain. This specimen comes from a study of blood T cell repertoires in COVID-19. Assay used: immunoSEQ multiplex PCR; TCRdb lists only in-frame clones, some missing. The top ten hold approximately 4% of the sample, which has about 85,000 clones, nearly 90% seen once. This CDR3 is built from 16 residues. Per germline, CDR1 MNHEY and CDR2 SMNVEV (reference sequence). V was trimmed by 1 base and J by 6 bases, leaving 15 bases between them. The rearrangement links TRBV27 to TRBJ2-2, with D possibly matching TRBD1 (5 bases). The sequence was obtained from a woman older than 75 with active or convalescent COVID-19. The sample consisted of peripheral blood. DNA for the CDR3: TGTGCCAGCAGTTTATTTAGGGGCGCCGGGTCCGGGGAGCTGTTTTTT. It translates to CASSLFRGAGSGELFF.